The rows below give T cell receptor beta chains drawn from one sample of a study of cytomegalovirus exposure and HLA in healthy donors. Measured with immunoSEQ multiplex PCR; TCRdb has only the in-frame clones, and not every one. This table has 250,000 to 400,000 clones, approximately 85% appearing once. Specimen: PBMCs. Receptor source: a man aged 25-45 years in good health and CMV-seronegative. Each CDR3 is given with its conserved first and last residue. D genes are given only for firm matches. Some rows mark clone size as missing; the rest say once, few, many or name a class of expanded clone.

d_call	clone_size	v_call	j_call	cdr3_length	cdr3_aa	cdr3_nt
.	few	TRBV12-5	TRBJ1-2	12	CASGADSQGYTF	TGTGCTAGTGGTGCTGACAGTCAAGGCTACACCTTC
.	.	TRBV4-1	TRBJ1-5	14	CASSQPQGSQPQHF	TGCGCCAGCAGCCAACCTCAAGGGAGTCAGCCCCAGCATTTT
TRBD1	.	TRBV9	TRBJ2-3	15	CASSVEGQGTDTQYF	TGTGCCAGCAGCGTAGAGGGACAGGGGACAGATACGCAGTATTTT
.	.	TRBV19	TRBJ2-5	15	CASSIGRGRQETQYF	TGTGCCAGTAGTATTGGCAGGGGGAGGCAAGAGACCCAGTACTTC
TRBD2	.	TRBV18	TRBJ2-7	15	CASSPGGRGGGEQYF	TGTGCCAGCTCACCAGGGGGACGGGGGGGCGGCGAGCAGTACTTC
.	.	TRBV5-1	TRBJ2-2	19	CASSLSGVGFYTNTGELFF	TGCGCCAGCAGCTTGTCAGGGGTCGGGTTCTATACGAACACCGGGGAGCTGTTTTTT
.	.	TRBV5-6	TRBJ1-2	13	CASSLDRYDGYTF	TGTGCCAGCAGCTTGGACAGATATGATGGCTACACCTTC
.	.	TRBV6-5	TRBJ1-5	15	CASSYSRSSNQPQHF	TGTGCCAGCAGTTACTCGAGAAGCTCGAATCAGCCCCAGCATTTT
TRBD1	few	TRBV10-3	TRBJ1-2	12	CAITTGGDGYTF	TGTGCCATCACTACAGGGGGCGACGGCTACACCTTC
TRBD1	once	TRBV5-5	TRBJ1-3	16	CASSSHRGDSGNTIYF	TGTGCCAGCAGCTCCCACAGGGGGGACTCTGGAAACACCATATATTTT
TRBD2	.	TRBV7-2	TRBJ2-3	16	CASSLDFSGGTDTQYF	TGTGCCAGCAGCTTAGACTTTAGCGGGGGGACAGATACGCAGTATTTT
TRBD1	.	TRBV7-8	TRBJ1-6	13	CASSLDRGSPLHF	TGTGCCAGCAGCTTGGACAGGGGTTCACCCCTCCACTTT
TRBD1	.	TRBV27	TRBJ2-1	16	CASSLETGNAFNEQFF	TGTGCCAGCAGTTTAGAGACAGGGAACGCTTTCAATGAGCAGTTCTTC
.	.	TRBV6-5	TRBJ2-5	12	CATRNSAETQYF	TGTGCCACCCGGAACAGTGCAGAGACCCAGTACTTC
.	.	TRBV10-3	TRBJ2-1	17	CAISFGWEPSSYNEQFF	TGTGCCATCAGTTTTGGGTGGGAGCCCAGCTCCTACAATGAGCAGTTCTTC
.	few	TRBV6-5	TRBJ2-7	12	CASWTVSYEQYF	TGTGCCAGCTGGACAGTCTCCTACGAGCAGTACTTC
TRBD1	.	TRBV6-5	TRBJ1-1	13	CASRATGGTEAFF	TGTGCCAGCAGGGCAACAGGGGGCACTGAAGCTTTCTTT
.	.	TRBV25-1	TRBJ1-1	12	CASSEGSGEAFF	TGTGCCAGCAGTGAAGGGTCAGGGGAAGCTTTCTTT